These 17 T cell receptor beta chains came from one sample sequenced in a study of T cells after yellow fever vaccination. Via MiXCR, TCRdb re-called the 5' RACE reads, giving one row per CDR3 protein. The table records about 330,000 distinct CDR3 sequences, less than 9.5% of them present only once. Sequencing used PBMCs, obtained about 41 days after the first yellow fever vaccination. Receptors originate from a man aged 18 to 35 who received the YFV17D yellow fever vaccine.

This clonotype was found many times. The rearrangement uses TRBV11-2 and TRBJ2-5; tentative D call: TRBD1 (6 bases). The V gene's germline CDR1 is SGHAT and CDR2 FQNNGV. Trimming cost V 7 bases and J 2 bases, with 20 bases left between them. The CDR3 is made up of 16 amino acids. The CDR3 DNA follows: TGTGCCAGCATGCTGACAGGCTCGATCGGACAAGAGACCCAGTACTTC. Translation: CASMLTGSIGQETQYF.

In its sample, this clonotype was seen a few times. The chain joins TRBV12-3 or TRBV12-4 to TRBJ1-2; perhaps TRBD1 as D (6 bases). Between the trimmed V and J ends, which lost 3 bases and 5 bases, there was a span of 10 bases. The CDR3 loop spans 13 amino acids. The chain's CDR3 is CASSFQGPYGYTF. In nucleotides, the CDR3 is TGTGCCAGCAGTTTCCAGGGGCCATATGGCTACACCTTC.

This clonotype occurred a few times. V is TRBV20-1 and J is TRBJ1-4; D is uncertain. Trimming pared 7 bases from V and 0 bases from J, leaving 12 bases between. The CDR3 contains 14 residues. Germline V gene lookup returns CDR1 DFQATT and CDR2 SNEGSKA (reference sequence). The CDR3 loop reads CSVQGFPTNEKLFF. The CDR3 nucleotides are TGCAGTGTGCAAGGGTTTCCAACTAATGAAAAACTGTTTTTT.

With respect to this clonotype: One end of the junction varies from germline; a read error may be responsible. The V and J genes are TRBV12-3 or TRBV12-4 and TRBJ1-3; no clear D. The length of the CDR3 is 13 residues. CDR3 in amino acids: CASRDAVGSWEEF. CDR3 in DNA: TGTGCCAGCAGAGACGCCGTTGGGTCCTGGGAGGAATTT.

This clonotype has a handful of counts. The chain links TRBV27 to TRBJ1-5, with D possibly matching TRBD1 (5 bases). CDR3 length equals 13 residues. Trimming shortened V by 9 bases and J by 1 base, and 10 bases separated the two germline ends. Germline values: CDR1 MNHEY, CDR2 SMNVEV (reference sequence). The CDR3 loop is CASPRDSNQPQHF. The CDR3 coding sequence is TGTGCCAGTCCCCGGGACAGCAATCAGCCCCAGCATTTT.

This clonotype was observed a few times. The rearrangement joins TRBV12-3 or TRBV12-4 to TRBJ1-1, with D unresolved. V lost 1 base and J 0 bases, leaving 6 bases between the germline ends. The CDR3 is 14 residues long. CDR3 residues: CASSLDPLNTEAFF. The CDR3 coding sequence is TGTGCCAGCAGTTTAGATCCGCTGAACACTGAAGCTTTCTTT.

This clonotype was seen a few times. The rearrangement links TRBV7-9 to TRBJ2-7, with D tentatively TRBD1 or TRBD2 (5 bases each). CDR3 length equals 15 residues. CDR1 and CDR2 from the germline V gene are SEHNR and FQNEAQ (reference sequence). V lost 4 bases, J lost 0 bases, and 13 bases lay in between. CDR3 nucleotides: TGTGCCAGCAGCTCCACGGGGCCGATCTCCTACGAGCAGTACTTC. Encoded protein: CASSSTGPISYEQYF.

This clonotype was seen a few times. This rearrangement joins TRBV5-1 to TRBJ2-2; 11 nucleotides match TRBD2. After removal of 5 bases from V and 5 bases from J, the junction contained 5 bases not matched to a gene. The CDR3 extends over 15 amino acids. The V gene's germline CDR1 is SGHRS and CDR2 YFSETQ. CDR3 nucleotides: TGCGCCAGCAGGAGACTAGCGGGGACGACCGGGGAGCTGTTTTTT. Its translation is CASRRLAGTTGELFF.

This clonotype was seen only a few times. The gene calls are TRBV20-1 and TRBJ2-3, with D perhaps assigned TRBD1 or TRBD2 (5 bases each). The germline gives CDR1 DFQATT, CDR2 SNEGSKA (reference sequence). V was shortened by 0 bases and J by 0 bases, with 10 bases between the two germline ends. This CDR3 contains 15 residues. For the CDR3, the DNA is TGCAGTGCTAGAGATTTGAGGGGTAGCACAGATACGCAGTATTTT. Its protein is CSARDLRGSTDTQYF.

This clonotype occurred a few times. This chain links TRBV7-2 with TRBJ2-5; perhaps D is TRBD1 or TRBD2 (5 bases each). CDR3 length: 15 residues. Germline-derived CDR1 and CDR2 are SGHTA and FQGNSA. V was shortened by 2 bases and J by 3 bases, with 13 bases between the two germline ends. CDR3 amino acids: CASSLRWGNEETQYF. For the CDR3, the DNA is TGTGCCAGCAGCTTACGATGGGGGAACGAAGAGACCCAGTACTTC.

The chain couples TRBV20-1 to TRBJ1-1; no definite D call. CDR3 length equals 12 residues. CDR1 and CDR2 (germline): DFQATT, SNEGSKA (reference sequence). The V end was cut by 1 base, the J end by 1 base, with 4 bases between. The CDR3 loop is CSARVGNTEAFF. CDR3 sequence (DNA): TGCAGTGCTAGAGTGGGGAACACTGAAGCTTTCTTT.

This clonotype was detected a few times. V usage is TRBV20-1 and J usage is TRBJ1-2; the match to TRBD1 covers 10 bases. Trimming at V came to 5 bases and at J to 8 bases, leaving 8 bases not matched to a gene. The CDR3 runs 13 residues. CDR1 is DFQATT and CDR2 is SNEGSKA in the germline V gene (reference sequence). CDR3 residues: CSAEPGTGDGYTF. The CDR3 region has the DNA TGCAGTGCTGAACCCGGGACAGGGGACGGCTACACCTTC.

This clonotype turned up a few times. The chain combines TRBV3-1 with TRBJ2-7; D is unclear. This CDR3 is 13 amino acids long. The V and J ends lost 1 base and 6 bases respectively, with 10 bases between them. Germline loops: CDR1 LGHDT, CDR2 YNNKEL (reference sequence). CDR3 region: CASSQGATTEQYF. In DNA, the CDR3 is TGTGCCAGCAGCCAAGGGGCGACCACCGAGCAGTACTTC.

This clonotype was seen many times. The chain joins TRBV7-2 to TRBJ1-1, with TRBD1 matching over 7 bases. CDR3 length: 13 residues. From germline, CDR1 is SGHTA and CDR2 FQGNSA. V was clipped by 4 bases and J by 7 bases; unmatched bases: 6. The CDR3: CASSSDREDEAFF. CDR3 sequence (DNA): TGTGCCAGCAGCTCCGACAGGGAGGATGAAGCTTTCTTT.

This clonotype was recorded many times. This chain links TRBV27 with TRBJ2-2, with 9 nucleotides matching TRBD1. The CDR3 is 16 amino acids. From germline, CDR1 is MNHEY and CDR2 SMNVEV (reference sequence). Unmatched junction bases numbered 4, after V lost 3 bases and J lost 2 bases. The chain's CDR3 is CASSFWGQGNTGELFF. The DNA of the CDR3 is TGTGCCAGCAGTTTCTGGGGACAGGGTAACACCGGGGAGCTGTTTTTT.

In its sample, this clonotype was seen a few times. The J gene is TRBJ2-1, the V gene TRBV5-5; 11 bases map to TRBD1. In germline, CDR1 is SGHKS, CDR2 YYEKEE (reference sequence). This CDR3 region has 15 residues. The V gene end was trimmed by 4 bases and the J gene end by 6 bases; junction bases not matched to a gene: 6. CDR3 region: CASSRGTGGTNEQFF. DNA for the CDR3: TGTGCCAGCAGCCGAGGGACAGGGGGGACCAATGAGCAGTTCTTC.

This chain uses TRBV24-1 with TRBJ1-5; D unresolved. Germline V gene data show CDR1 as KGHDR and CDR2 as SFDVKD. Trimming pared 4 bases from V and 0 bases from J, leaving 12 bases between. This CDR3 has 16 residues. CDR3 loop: CATSDPHKDSNQPQHF. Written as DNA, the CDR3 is TGTGCCACCAGTGACCCCCACAAAGATAGCAATCAGCCCCAGCATTTT.